The 28 T cell receptor beta chains in this list originate from one sample, sequenced in a study of T cells after yellow fever vaccination. One entry per CDR3 protein results from TCRdb running MiXCR on the 5' RACE reads. The sample holds hundreds of thousands of distinct CDR3 sequences, 10% to 15% seen once. The sequencing used PBMCs, collected on the day of the yellow fever booster vaccination. The receptors come from a man younger than 40 who received the YFV17D yellow fever vaccine.

This clonotype has only a few counts. The chain joins TRBV18 to TRBJ2-5, with D possibly called TRBD1 or TRBD2 (7 bases each). V dropped 1 base and J dropped 7 bases, with 13 bases sitting between them. Germline-derived CDR1 and CDR2 are KGHSH and LQKENI. The CDR3 extends over 14 amino acids. The DNA of the CDR3 is TGTGCCAGCTCACCACTCGACAGGGAGGGGACCCAGTACTTC. Protein sequence: CASSPLDREGTQYF.

This clonotype was seen more than once but under ten times. As DNA, the CDR3 is TGTGCCATCAGGTCCGGACTAGCGACGGAGACCCAGTACTTC. It yields the protein CAIRSGLATETQYF. This rearrangement joins TRBV10-3 to TRBJ2-5, with 9 bases matching TRBD2. J gave up 5 bases and V 6 bases, and 7 bases lay outside the gene matches. Per the germline V gene, CDR1 is ENHRY and CDR2 is SYGVKD. The CDR3 consists of 14 residues.

In this sample, this clonotype turned up a few times. This chain connects TRBV12-3 or TRBV12-4 to TRBJ2-2; 10 bases line up with TRBD2. V lost 6 bases, J lost 0 bases, and 4 bases stayed unmatched. The CDR3 contains 16 residues. The CDR3 loop reads CASRHGLAANTGELFF. The CDR3 nucleotides read TGTGCCAGCAGACACGGACTAGCGGCGAACACCGGGGAGCTGTTTTTT.

J is TRBJ2-7 and V is TRBV5-1, with a possible D match to TRBD1 (6 bases). CDR3 length equals 16 residues. Between the trimmed V and J ends, which lost 4 bases and 0 bases, there was a span of 17 bases. Germline lookup yields CDR1 SGHRS and CDR2 YFSETQ. CDR3 DNA: TGCGCCAGCAGCACCGGACAGTTCCGACGCTCCTACGAGCAGTACTTC. Its translation is CASSTGQFRRSYEQYF. The full variable domain, with the rest looked up from reference TRBV5-1 and TRBJ2-7, is KAGVTQTPRYLIKTRGQQVTLSCSPISGHRSVSWYQQTPGQGLQFLFEYFSETQRNKGNFPGRFSGRQFSNSRSEMNVSTLELGDSALYLCASSTGQFRRSYEQYFGPGTRLTVT.

The chain combines TRBV7-9 with TRBJ2-3; D not resolved. Germline CDR1 reads SEHNR; CDR2 reads FQNEAQ (reference sequence). The V end lost 2 bases, the J end lost 0 bases, and 6 bases lay between the germline ends. The CDR3 length is 14 residues. CDR3 in DNA: TGTGCCAGCAGCTTATCCCTCAGCACAGATACGCAGTATTTT. As protein: CASSLSLSTDTQYF.

The chain links TRBV28 to TRBJ1-5; D ambiguous. The CDR3 is 17 amino acids. Deletions cut 1 base from V and 6 bases from J, with 19 bases between. Per germline, CDR1 MDHEN and CDR2 SYDVKM. This CDR3 is CASSLSGVRRVGQPQHF. CDR3 in DNA: TGTGCCAGCAGTTTATCTGGGGTTAGGAGGGTTGGTCAGCCCCAGCATTTT. Full variable domain (remainder filled in from reference TRBV28 and TRBJ1-5): DVKVTQSSRYLVKRTGEKVFLECVQDMDHENMFWYRQDPGLGLRLIYFSYDVKMKEKGDIPEGYSVSREKKERFSLILESASTNQTSMYLCASSLSGVRRVGQPQHFGDGTRLSIL.

This clonotype was counted ten times or more. This sequence joins TRBV15 and TRBJ2-2; perhaps TRBD1 as D (5 bases). V lost 2 bases and J lost 7, with 11 bases in between. Germline V gives CDR1 LNHNV, CDR2 YYDKDF (reference sequence). The CDR3 extends over 14 amino acids. CDR3 region: CATSRPQGGGELFF. For the CDR3, the DNA is TGTGCCACCAGCAGACCTCAGGGCGGCGGGGAGCTGTTTTTT. Based on the CDR3 plus reference TRBV15 and TRBJ2-2, the full variable domain is DAMVIQNPRYQVTQFGKPVTLSCSQTLNHNVMYWYQQKSSQAPKLLFHYYDKDFNNEADTPDNFQSRRPNTSFCFLDIRSPGLGDTAMYLCATSRPQGGGELFFGEGSRLTVL.

This rearrangement joins TRBV20-1 to TRBJ2-5; the match to TRBD1 covers 10 bases. The CDR3 runs 14 residues. With 0 bases clipped from V and 9 bases from J, the junction kept 7 bases outside the gene matches. Germline CDR1 and CDR2: DFQATT and SNEGSKA (reference sequence). The CDR3 nucleotides read TGCAGTGCTAGAGATCCGGGACAGGGGTTACCCCAGTACTTC. It codes for CSARDPGQGLPQYF.

This clonotype was observed a handful of times. The chain is built from TRBV7-2 and TRBJ2-3, with 16 bases aligning to TRBD2. Looked up from germline, CDR1 is SGHTA and CDR2 is FQGNSA. The CDR3 covers 16 residues. Germline trimming cut 1 base from V and 10 bases from J; bases unmatched to any gene: 5. The CDR3 nucleotides are TGTGCCAGCAGCTTAGGCGGGACTAGCGGGAGGGCCGCGCAGTATTTT. It is translated as CASSLGGTSGRAAQYF.

This clonotype came up a few times. V is TRBV5-5 and J is TRBJ2-2; TRBD2 matches at 7 bases. Germline V CDR1 and CDR2: SGHKS, YYEKEE (reference sequence). With 2 bases clipped from V and 4 bases from J, the junction kept 8 bases outside the gene matches. CDR3 length: 16 residues. This CDR3 is CASSFSGTTFTGELFF. The CDR3 DNA reads TGTGCCAGCAGCTTTTCCGGGACTACTTTCACCGGGGAGCTGTTTTTT.

In its sample, this clonotype was seen a few times. CDR3 sequence (DNA): TGCAGTGCCCAACCGGGACAGGGAAGGTACGAGCAGTACTTC. Its protein is CSAQPGQGRYEQYF. The chain is built from TRBV20-1 and TRBJ2-7; TRBD1 agrees at 9 bases. V trimming: 6 bases; J trimming: 4 bases; junction bases outside the gene matches: 10. The CDR3 runs to 14 residues. Germline values: CDR1 DFQATT, CDR2 SNEGSKA (reference sequence).

The genes are TRBV7-8 and TRBJ2-3; TRBD2 agrees at 13 bases. V trimming: 5 bases; J trimming: 3 bases; junction bases outside the gene matches: 11. The CDR3 totals 18 residues. In germline, CDR1 is SGHVS, CDR2 FQNEAQ. CDR3 in DNA: TGTGCCAGCAGCAGAGGACTAGCGGGAGCTGATGTAACAGATACGCAGTATTTT. It specifies CASSRGLAGADVTDTQYF.

The V gene is TRBV4-3, the J gene TRBJ1-6, with TRBD1 as a possible D gene (5 bases). V dropped 2 bases and J dropped 0 bases, with 14 bases sitting between them. This CDR3 comprises 18 residues. Germline V gene sequence: CDR1 LGHNA, CDR2 YSLEER. CDR3 coding DNA: TGCGCCAGCAGCCAATTGGGGGGGTCAAGCTCCTATAATTCACCCCTCCACTTT. It encodes CASSQLGGSSSYNSPLHF.

The chain links TRBV7-9 to TRBJ2-3, with a tentative D call TRBD2 (5 bases). Germline values: CDR1 SEHNR, CDR2 FQNEAQ (reference sequence). V lost 7 bases and J 2 bases, leaving 13 bases between the germline ends. The CDR3 contains 14 residues. CDR3 sequence: CASTSAGSTDTQYF. The CDR3 region has the DNA TGTGCCAGCACTAGTGCGGGCTCCACAGATACGCAGTATTTT.

The V gene is TRBV10-3, the J gene TRBJ2-5; D assignment may be TRBD1 or TRBD2 (5 bases each). The V gene lost 6 bases and the J gene lost 2 bases, with 13 bases spanning the gap. The CDR3 length is 14 residues. The germline V gene encodes CDR1 ENHRY and CDR2 SYGVKD. Here the CDR3 reads CAIRGVGGQETQYF. For the CDR3, the DNA is TGTGCCATCAGGGGGGTTGGAGGACAAGAGACCCAGTACTTC.

This clonotype was picked up many times. V usage is TRBV7-2 and J usage is TRBJ2-3; TRBD2 is a possible D gene (6 bases). The ends were cut back, 8 bases at V and 5 bases at J, with 8 bases in the middle. Germline V CDR1 and CDR2: SGHTA, FQGNSA. This CDR3 region has 11 residues. In DNA, the CDR3 is TGTGCCAGCCGTAGCGGAGATACGCAGTATTTT. Protein: CASRSGDTQYF.

This clonotype was recorded many times. This rearrangement joins TRBV2 to TRBJ2-3, with TRBD2 matching 7 bases. V lost 6 bases and J lost 2; bases outside the gene matches: 5. This CDR3 comprises 14 residues. Germline CDR1 reads SNHLY; CDR2 reads FYNNEI. The CDR3 sequence is CASRPSGVTDTQYF. CDR3 nucleotides: TGTGCCAGCAGACCTAGCGGAGTCACAGATACGCAGTATTTT.

This clonotype was counted a few times. The chain carries TRBV4-1 and TRBJ1-1, with D uncertain. Germline V gene lookup returns CDR1 MGHRA and CDR2 YSYEKL. The CDR3 sequence is 13 residues long. Trimming removed 5 bases at V and 6 bases at J, with 13 bases between. The CDR3, as DNA: TGCGCCAGCAGCGATCAGGTTCTCGCTGAAGCTTTCTTT. Translated, it gives CASSDQVLAEAFF.

This clonotype turned up a few times. The chain links TRBV25-1 to TRBJ2-3; D is perhaps TRBD2 (5 bases). Trimming removed 4 bases at V and 4 bases at J, with 18 bases between. CDR1 is MGHDK, CDR2 SYGVNS, per germline. The CDR3 is made up of 16 amino acids. The CDR3 reads CASSGLARRFADTQYF. In nucleotides, the CDR3 is TGTGCCAGCAGTGGATTAGCGAGGAGGTTCGCAGATACGCAGTATTTT.

This clonotype was detected a few times. The V call is TRBV4-3, the J call TRBJ1-2; D is unresolved. Germline V lookup: CDR1 LGHNA, CDR2 YSLEER. V was cut by 4 bases and J by 4 bases, with 13 bases left in between. The CDR3 is 14 amino acids. In nucleotides, the CDR3 is TGCGCCAGCAGCCTAAGAAGGTTGGGCTATGGCTACACCTTC. Its translation: CASSLRRLGYGYTF.

This clonotype was counted at least ten times. This chain connects TRBV4-2 to TRBJ1-6; 9 bases agree with TRBD1. This CDR3 has 18 residues. Germline-derived CDR1 and CDR2 are LGHNA and YNFKEQ. J lost 4 bases, V lost 1 base, and 8 bases had no gene match. CDR3 amino acids: CASSQARTGVSYNSPLHF. The DNA for the CDR3 is TGTGCCAGCAGCCAAGCCCGGACAGGGGTCTCTTATAATTCACCCCTCCACTTT.

This clonotype came up many times. The chain uses TRBV2 and TRBJ2-1, with D possibly being TRBD2 (5 bases). Germline V gene data show CDR1 as SNHLY and CDR2 as FYNNEI. The germline V and J ends were trimmed by 3 bases and 2 bases, with 11 bases remaining between them. The CDR3 has 15 residues. This CDR3 reads CASSEVRAAYNEQFF. CDR3 bases: TGTGCCAGCAGTGAGGTGCGGGCGGCCTACAATGAGCAGTTCTTC.

This clonotype was counted only a few times. The gene calls are TRBV9 and TRBJ2-1; TRBD1 agrees at 7 bases. The CDR3 is made up of 15 amino acids. V was pared by 1 base and J by 2 bases, with 3 bases of the junction left unmatched. The germline V gene has CDR1 SGDLS and CDR2 YYNGEE. The CDR3 region is CASSVIDRAYNEQFF. Here the CDR3 DNA reads TGTGCCAGCAGCGTAATTGACAGGGCCTACAATGAGCAGTTCTTC. Looking up the rest from reference TRBV9 and TRBJ2-1 gives the full variable domain: DSGVTQTPKHLITATGQRVTLRCSPRSGDLSVYWYQQSLDQGLQFLIQYYNGEERAKGNILERFSAQQFPDLHSELNLSSLELGDSALYFCASSVIDRAYNEQFFGPGTRLTVL.

V and J are TRBV29-1 and TRBJ2-5, with D possibly TRBD2 on 7 matching bases. The length of the CDR3 is 12 residues. Germline assignment: CDR1 SQVTM and CDR2 ANQGSEA. Between the trimmed V and J ends, which lost 8 bases and 4 bases, there was a span of 14 bases. The CDR3 reads CSSTGRGETQYF. The CDR3 DNA reads as TGCAGCTCAACAGGGAGGGGAGAGACCCAGTACTTC.

This clonotype was picked up a small number of times. This sequence joins TRBV19 and TRBJ1-2, with unresolved D. The CDR3 runs 14 residues. V lost 0 bases and J lost 4, with 9 bases in between. Germline V gives CDR1 LNHDA, CDR2 SQIVND (reference sequence). The CDR3 sequence: CASSIDLGGYGYTF. The CDR3 region has the DNA TGTGCCAGTAGTATAGATCTGGGAGGCTATGGCTACACCTTC.

The rearrangement uses TRBV6-4 and TRBJ2-1; 10 bases are a match to TRBD1. This CDR3 spans 15 amino acids. Germline CDR1 is MRHNA and CDR2 is SNTAGT. The V and J ends lost 6 bases and 2 bases, in that order; junction bases with no gene match: 4. The CDR3 nucleotides read TGTGCCAGCAGGAAGACAGGGGGCACCTACAATGAGCAGTTCTTC. Protein sequence: CASRKTGGTYNEQFF.

The V gene is TRBV9, the J gene TRBJ1-1; 8 bases are shared with TRBD1. Germline V CDR1 and CDR2: SGDLS, YYNGEE. The CDR3 length is 15 residues. V was pared by 4 bases and J by 6 bases, with 11 bases of the junction left unmatched. As DNA, the CDR3 is TGTGCCAGCAGCACTCGCTTGGACAGGGTCTCTGAAGCTTTCTTT. Translating gives CASSTRLDRVSEAFF.

This clonotype appeared a few times. The genes are TRBV15 and TRBJ2-5; 8 nucleotides agree with TRBD1. The CDR3 sequence is 13 residues long. The V segment lost 3 bases and the J segment 4 bases; nucleotides outside the gene matches: 1. Germline values: CDR1 LNHNV, CDR2 YYDKDF (reference sequence). DNA of the CDR3: TGTGCCACCAGCAGGGACAGGGCAGAGACCCAGTACTTC. This gives the protein CATSRDRAETQYF.